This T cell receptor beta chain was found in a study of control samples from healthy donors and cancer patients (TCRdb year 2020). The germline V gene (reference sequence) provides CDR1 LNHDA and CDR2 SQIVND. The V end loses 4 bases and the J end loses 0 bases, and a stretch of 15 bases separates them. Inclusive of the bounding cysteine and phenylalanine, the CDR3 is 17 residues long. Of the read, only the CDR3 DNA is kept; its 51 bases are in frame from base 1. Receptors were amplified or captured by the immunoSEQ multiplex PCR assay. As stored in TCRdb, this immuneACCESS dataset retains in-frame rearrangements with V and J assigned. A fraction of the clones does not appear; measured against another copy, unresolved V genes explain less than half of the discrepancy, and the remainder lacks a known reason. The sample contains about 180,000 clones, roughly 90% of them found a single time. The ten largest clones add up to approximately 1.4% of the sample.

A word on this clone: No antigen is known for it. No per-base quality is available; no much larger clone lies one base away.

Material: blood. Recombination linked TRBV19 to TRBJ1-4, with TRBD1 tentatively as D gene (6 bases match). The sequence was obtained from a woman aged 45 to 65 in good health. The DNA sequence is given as TGTGCCAGTAGTAACCTACAGGGATTTGCAACTAATGAAAAACTGTTTTTT. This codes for CASSNLQGFATNEKLFF.